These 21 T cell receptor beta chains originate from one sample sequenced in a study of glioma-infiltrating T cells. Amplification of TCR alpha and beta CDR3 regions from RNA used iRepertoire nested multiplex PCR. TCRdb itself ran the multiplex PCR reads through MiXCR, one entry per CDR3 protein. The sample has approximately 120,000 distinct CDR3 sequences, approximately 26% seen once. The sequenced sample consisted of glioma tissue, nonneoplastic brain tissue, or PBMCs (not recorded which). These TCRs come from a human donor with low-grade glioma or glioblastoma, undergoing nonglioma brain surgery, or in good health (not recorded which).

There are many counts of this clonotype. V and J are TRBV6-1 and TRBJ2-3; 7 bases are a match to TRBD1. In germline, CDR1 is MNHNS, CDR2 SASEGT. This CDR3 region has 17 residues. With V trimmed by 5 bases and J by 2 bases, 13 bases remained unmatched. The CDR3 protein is CASSYEGTAYFTDTQYF. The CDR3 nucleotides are TGTGCCAGCAGTTACGAAGGGACAGCCTATTTCACAGATACGCAGTATTTT.

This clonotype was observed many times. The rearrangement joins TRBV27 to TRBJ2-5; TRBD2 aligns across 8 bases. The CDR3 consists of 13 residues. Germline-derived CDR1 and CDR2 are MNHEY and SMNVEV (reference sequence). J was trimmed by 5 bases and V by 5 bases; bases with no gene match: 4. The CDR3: CASSPAGAETQYF. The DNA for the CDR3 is TGTGCCAGCAGTCCAGCGGGAGCGGAGACCCAGTACTTC.

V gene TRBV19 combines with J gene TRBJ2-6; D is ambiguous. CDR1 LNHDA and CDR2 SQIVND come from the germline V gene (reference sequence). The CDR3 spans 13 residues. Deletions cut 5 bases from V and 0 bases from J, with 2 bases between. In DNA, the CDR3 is TGTGCCAGTAGTGACTCTGGGGCCAACGTCCTGACTTTC. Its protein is CASSDSGANVLTF.

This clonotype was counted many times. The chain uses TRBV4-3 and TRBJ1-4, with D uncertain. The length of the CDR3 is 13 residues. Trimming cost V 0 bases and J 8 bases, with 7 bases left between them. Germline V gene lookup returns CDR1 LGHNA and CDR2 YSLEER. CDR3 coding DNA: TGCGCCAGCAGCCAAGAGCCTGGAGAAAAACTGTTTTTT. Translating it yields CASSQEPGEKLFF.

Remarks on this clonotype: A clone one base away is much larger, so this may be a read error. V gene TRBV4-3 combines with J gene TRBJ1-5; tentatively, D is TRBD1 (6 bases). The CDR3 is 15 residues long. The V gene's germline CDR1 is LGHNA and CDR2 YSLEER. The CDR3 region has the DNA TGCGCCAGCAGCCAAGTTCCCTGGGACAATCAGCACCAGCATTTT. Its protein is CASSQVPWDNQHQHF.

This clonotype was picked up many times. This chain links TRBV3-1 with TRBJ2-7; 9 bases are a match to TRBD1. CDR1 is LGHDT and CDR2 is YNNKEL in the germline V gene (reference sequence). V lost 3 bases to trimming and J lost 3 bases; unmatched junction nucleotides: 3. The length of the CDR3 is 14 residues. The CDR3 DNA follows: TGTGCCAGCAGCCAGACGACAGGGGGCTACGAGCAGTACTTC. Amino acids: CASSQTTGGYEQYF.

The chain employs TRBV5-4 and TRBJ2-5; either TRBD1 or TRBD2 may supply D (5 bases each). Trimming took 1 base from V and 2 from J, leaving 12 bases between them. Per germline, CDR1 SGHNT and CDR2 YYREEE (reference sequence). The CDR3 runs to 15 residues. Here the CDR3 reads CASSLRVGTQETQYF. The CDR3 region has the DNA TGTGCCAGCAGCTTGAGGGTGGGGACGCAAGAGACCCAGTACTTC.

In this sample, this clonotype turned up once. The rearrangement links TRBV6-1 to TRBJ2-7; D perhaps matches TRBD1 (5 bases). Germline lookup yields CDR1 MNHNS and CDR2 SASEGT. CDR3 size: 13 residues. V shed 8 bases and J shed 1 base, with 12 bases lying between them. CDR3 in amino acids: CASGMSGSYEQYF. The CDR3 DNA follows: TGTGCCAGCGGTATGTCAGGGTCCTACGAGCAGTACTTC.

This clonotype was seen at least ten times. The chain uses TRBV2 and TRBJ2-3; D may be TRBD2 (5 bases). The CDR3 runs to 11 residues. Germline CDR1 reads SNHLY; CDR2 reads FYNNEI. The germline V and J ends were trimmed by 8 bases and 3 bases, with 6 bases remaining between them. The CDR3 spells CASRGTDTQYF. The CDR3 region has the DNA TGTGCCAGCCGGGGAACAGATACGCAGTATTTT.

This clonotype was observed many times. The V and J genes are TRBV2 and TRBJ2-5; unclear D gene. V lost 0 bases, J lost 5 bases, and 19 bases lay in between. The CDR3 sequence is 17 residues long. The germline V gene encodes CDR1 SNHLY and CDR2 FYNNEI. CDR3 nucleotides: TGTGCCAGCAGTGAAGCTCCCCCCCAGTTGAGGAAGGAGACCCAGTACTTC. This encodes CASSEAPPQLRKETQYF.

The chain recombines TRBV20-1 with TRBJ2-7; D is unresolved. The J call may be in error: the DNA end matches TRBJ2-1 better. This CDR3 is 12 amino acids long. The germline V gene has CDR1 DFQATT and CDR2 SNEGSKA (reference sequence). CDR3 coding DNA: TGCAGTGCTAGAGACCAGAGATACGAGCAGTTCTTC. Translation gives CSARDQRYEQFF.

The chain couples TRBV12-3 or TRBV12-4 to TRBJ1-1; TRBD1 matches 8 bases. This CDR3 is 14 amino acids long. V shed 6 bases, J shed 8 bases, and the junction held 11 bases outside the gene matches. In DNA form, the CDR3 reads TGTGCCAGCAGATGGACAGGGTCCCAGCCGGAAGCTTTCTTT. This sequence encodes CASRWTGSQPEAFF.

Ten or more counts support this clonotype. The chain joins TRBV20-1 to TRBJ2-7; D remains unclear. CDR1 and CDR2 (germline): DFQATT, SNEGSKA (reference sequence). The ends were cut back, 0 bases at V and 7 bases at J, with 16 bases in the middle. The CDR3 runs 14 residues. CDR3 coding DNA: TGCAGTGCTAGAGAAATAGGGCCCTATGGGGAGCAGTACTTC. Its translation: CSAREIGPYGEQYF.

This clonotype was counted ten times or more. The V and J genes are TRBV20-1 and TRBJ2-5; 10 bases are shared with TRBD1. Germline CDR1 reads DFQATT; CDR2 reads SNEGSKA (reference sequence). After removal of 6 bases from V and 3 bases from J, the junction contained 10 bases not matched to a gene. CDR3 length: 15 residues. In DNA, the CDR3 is TGCAGTGCGACAGGGGGACAGGGGTGGGAAGAGACCCAGTACTTC. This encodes CSATGGQGWEETQYF.

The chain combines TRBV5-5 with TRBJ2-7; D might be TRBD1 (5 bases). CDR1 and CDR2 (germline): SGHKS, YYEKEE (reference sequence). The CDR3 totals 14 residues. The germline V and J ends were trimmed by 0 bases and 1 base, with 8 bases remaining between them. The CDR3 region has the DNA TGTGCCAGCAGCTTGGCGGCAGGGTCCTACGAGCAGTACTTC. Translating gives CASSLAAGSYEQYF.

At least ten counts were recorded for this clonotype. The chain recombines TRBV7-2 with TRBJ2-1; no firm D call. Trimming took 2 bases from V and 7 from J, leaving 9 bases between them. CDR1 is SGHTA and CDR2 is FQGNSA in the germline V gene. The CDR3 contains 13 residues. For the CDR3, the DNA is TGTGCCAGCAGCTTACCCCTGACGAATGAGCAGTTCTTC. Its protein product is CASSLPLTNEQFF.

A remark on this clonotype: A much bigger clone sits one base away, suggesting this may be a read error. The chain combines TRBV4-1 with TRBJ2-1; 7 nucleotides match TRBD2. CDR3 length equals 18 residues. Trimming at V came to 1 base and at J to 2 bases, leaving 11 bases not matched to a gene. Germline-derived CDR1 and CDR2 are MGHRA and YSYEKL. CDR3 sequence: CASSQGVHEGGPYNEQFF. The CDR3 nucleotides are TGCGCCAGCAGCCAAGGAGTTCATGAGGGAGGGCCCTACAATGAGCAGTTCTTC.

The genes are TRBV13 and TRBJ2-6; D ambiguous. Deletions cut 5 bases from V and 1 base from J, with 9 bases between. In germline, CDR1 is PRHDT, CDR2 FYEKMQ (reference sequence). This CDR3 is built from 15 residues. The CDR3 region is CASSTENSGANVLTF. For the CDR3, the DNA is TGTGCCAGCAGCACCGAGAATTCTGGGGCCAACGTCCTGACTTTC.

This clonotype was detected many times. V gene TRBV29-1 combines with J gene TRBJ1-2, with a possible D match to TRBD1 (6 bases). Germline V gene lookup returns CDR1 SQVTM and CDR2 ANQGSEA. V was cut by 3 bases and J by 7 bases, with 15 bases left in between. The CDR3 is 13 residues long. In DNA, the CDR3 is TGCAGCGTTGACCAACAGGGAGTTAGTGGCTACACCTTC. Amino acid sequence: CSVDQQGVSGYTF.

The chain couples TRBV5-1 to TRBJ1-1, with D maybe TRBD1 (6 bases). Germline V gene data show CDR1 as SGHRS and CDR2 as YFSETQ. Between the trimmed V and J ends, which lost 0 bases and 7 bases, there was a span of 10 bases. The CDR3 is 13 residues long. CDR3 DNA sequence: TGCGCCAGCAGCTTGGAATTGGACAGTGAAGCTTTCTTT. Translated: CASSLELDSEAFF.

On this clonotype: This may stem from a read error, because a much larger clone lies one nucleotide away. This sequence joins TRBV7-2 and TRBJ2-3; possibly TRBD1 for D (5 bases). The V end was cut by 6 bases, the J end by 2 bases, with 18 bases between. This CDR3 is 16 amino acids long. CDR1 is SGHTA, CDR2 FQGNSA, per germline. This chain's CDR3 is CASRLYLQVNTDTQYF. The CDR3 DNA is TGTGCCAGCAGATTATATTTACAGGTCAACACAGATACGCAGTATTTT.